This T cell receptor (beta chain) was captured by sequencing in a study of T cells after yellow fever vaccination. General study findings and limits: Reappearance after the booster was observed for most primary-vaccination clones (about 96% CD4, about 91% CD8). Peak timing came faster in the weaker secondary response, day 5 versus 15.

This clonotype showed up just a few times. The target antigen is unknown. The germline V and J ends were trimmed by 4 bases and 12 bases, with 9 bases remaining between them. Germline values: CDR1 MNHEY, CDR2 SVGEGT. CDR3 length: 10 amino acids. As TCR cDNA was made by 5'RACE template switching, a universal primer site and UMIs were added. TCRdb re-called the 5' RACE reads through MiXCR, storing one row per CDR3 protein. The sample consists of around 550,000 distinct CDR3 sequences, 15% to 20% of them appearing once. The chain is built from TRBV6-2 or TRBV6-3 and TRBJ2-5; possibly TRBD1 for D (6 bases). This TCR derives from a man aged 25-45 years who received the YFV17D yellow fever vaccine. The sample in question was PBMCs, obtained 15 days after the yellow fever booster vaccination. The CDR3 loop reads CASSSTGKYF. CDR3 DNA: TGTGCCAGCAGTTCAACAGGGAAGTACTTC.